This T cell receptor (beta chain) emerged from a study of T cell responses to AZD1222 COVID-19 vaccine. Study-level information: Analysis merged second doses at about 4 or about 12 weeks. Study findings and constraints: The donors showed a predominance of white British ancestry and of females, with possible underestimation of clonal diversity. Elevations in Spike-specific TCR breadth and depth followed administration of two AZD1222 doses.

This CDR3 has 12 residues. Germline values: CDR1 SGHNT, CDR2 YENEEA. V lost 5 bases, J lost 3 bases, and 7 bases lay in between. Worth noting for this clone: Antigen unknown.

Some clones are missing from TCRdb's copy, which holds only in-frame ones; the method was immunoSEQ multiplex PCR. The sample carries approximately 140,000 clones, about 91% recorded once. The material was peripheral blood, obtained on day 0 of AZD1222 vaccination. This sequence was found in an adult in good health. The chain recombines TRBV11-3 with TRBJ1-1; D is unclear. The CDR3 region has the DNA TGTGCCAGCAGCCACGGGTACACTGAAGCTTTCTTT. Translating gives CASSHGYTEAFF.